A single sample is the source of the 13 T cell receptor beta chains below, sequenced in a study of blood T cells in healthy people across ages. A second PCR, run for roughly 7 to 12 cycles, used a sample-barcoded 5' primer plus a J-beta primer mix. Each CDR3 protein is one row after TCRdb ran MiXCR on the 5' RACE reads. Of 700,000 to 1,000,000 distinct CDR3 sequences in the sample, under 55% were seen once. The sequenced material came from blood. Every receptor here comes from a man between 60 and 75 years old in good health.

On this clonotype: Its ends do not fully match the called genes, so a read error is possible. V is TRBV20-1 and J is TRBJ2-7; D is ambiguous. Per germline, CDR1 DFQATT and CDR2 SNEGSKA (reference sequence). This CDR3 spans 14 amino acids. For the CDR3, the DNA is TGCGGTGCTAGTACTTCCAGCCTCTCCTACGAGCAGTACTTC. This gives the protein CGASTSSLSYEQYF.

The chain uses TRBV12-3 or TRBV12-4 and TRBJ2-5, with 10 nucleotides matching TRBD2. The CDR3 spans 15 residues. V lost 5 bases and J lost 5; bases outside the gene matches: 8. CDR3 region: CASSPDSGGVETQYF. CDR3 DNA sequence: TGTGCCAGCAGTCCAGACAGCGGGGGGGTTGAGACCCAGTACTTC.

This clonotype was counted only a few times. V and J are TRBV6-2 or TRBV6-3 and TRBJ2-1; D remains unclear. V lost 3 bases to trimming and J lost 3 bases, with 6 bases between them. Germline CDR1 and CDR2: MNHEY and SVGEGT. This CDR3 has 13 residues. The CDR3 is CASSYSVYNEQFF. The CDR3 DNA follows: TGTGCCAGCAGTTATTCCGTCTACAATGAGCAGTTCTTC.

This clonotype was counted a single time. The rearrangement uses TRBV18 and TRBJ2-5; 11 bases match TRBD1. The J call is uncertain, as TRBJ2-7 better fits the DNA end. Germline V gene sequence: CDR1 KGHSH, CDR2 LQKENI. The CDR3 totals 18 residues. The CDR3 protein is CASSPNSPGTGGFNEQYF. The CDR3 DNA reads TGTGCCAGCTCACCCAACTCACCGGGGACAGGGGGATTCAACGAGCAGTACTTC.

The chain is built from TRBV2 and TRBJ1-4; perhaps TRBD1 as D (5 bases). The CDR3 runs 13 residues. Trimming removed 7 bases from V and 7 bases from J, with 13 bases in between. Germline-derived CDR1 and CDR2 are SNHLY and FYNNEI. CDR3 amino acids: CASMGSGFEKLFF. CDR3 nucleotides: TGTGCCAGCATGGGGTCAGGGTTTGAAAAACTGTTTTTT.

This chain links TRBV7-8 with TRBJ2-7; 9 bases map to TRBD1. The germline gives CDR1 SGHVS, CDR2 FQNEAQ. There are 14 residues in the CDR3. Trimming at V came to 5 bases and at J to 7 bases, leaving 9 bases not matched to a gene. The CDR3: CASSAGTGSTEQYF. In DNA, the CDR3 is TGTGCCAGCAGCGCCGGGACAGGGTCTACGGAGCAGTACTTC.

This clonotype was found a few times. The chain combines TRBV7-9 with TRBJ2-3; D is undetermined. V shed 2 bases and J shed 4 bases, with 10 bases lying between them. Per the germline V gene, CDR1 is SEHNR and CDR2 is FQNEAQ (reference sequence). This CDR3 contains 14 residues. CDR3 region: CASSLSGTPDTQYF. CDR3 DNA sequence: TGTGCCAGCAGCTTATCCGGCACACCAGATACGCAGTATTTT.

A note on this clonotype: A single base separates this from a much larger clone, so it may be a read error. The chain joins TRBV5-5 to TRBJ2-7; a possible D gene is TRBD2 (5 bases). Deletions cut 3 bases from V and 0 bases from J, with 22 bases between. The CDR3 is 18 residues long. Looked up from germline, CDR1 is SGHKS and CDR2 is YYEKEE (reference sequence). The CDR3 spells CASSSRSGPIKSSYEQYF. CDR3 nucleotide sequence: TGTGCCAGCAGCTCGAGGAGCGGACCGATTAAGAGCTCCTACGAGCAGTACTTC.

The chain links TRBV11-2 to TRBJ2-1; D is possibly TRBD2 (6 bases). CDR3 length equals 16 residues. Per the germline V gene, CDR1 is SGHAT and CDR2 is FQNNGV. The ends were cut back, 2 bases at V and 13 bases at J, with 24 bases in the middle. The CDR3: CASSLYLGSGGETQFF. CDR3 in DNA: TGTGCCAGCAGCTTATATTTAGGGTCCGGAGGGGAGACCCAGTTCTTC.

This clonotype showed up just once. The chain employs TRBV28 and TRBJ2-6, with D maybe TRBD1 (6 bases). This CDR3 spans 16 amino acids. V gave up 7 bases and J gave up 0 bases, with 13 bases separating them. Germline-derived CDR1 and CDR2 are MDHEN and SYDVKM. CDR3 in amino acids: CASTLGDISGANVLTF. CDR3 coding DNA: TGTGCCAGCACCCTGGGGGACATCTCTGGGGCCAACGTCCTGACTTTC. Full variable domain (remainder filled in from reference TRBV28 and TRBJ2-6): DVKVTQSSRYLVKRTGEKVFLECVQDMDHENMFWYRQDPGLGLRLIYFSYDVKMKEKGDIPEGYSVSREKKERFSLILESASTNQTSMYLCASTLGDISGANVLTFGAGSRLTVL.

This clonotype was counted only a few times. The chain combines TRBV7-2 with TRBJ1-1; 8 bases are shared with TRBD1. CDR3 length: 15 residues. Germline V gene lookup returns CDR1 SGHTA and CDR2 FQGNSA. V gave up 2 bases and J gave up 2 bases; unmatched junction bases: 4. As DNA, the CDR3 is TGTGCCAGCAGCTTACTCGGGACAGGCAACACTGAAGCTTTCTTT. Residues: CASSLLGTGNTEAFF.

In the case of this clonotype: Being one base from a much bigger clone, this may be a read error. J is TRBJ1-1 and V is TRBV6-6; D not resolved. From germline, CDR1 is MNHNY and CDR2 SVGAGI (reference sequence). Deletions cut 5 bases from V and 0 bases from J, with 4 bases between. The CDR3 is 12 residues long. Here the CDR3 DNA reads TGTGCCAGCAGTGTAATGAACACTGAAGCTTTCTTT. Its protein product is CASSVMNTEAFF.

The J gene is TRBJ2-1, the V gene TRBV7-2, with 8 bases that match TRBD1. The CDR3 runs to 15 residues. Germline V gene data show CDR1 as SGHTA and CDR2 as FQGNSA. V gave up 0 bases and J gave up 6 bases; unmatched junction bases: 4. CDR3: CASSLADRVVNEQFF. The CDR3 bases are TGTGCCAGCAGCTTAGCGGACAGGGTTGTCAATGAGCAGTTCTTC. Looking up the rest from reference TRBV7-2 and TRBJ2-1 gives the full variable domain: GAGVSQSPSNKVTEKGKDVELRCDPISGHTALYWYRQSLGQGLEFLIYFQGNSAPDKSGLPSDRFSAERTGGSVSTLTIQRTQQEDSAVYLCASSLADRVVNEQFFGPGTRLTVL.